The present entry profiles one TCR beta chain with its context. The sample originates from a study of shared clonotypes between healthy human individuals. In the study overall: A donor's plate count was three for CD4 naive and three for CD4 memory; CD8 naive had two and CD8 memory one.

The authors distributed each subset's genomic DNA evenly over several immunoSEQ plates. Sequencing was performed with immunoSEQ multiplex PCR; in TCRdb, only in-frame clones are kept and a portion is missing. The sample contains about 2.4 million clones, around nine tenths of which appear only once. V lost 10 bases to trimming and J lost 4 bases, with 11 bases between them. The CDR3 consists of 11 residues. The germline CDR1 and CDR2 sequences are SGHNT and YYREEE (reference sequence). Sample: naive CD4+ T cells sorted from blood. Subset reported: CD45RA+ positively selected. The TCR sequence derives from a man between 18 and 35 years old in good health. The V call is TRBV5-4, the J call TRBJ1-1; D unresolved. CDR3 residues: CAPGRGTEAFF. The CDR3 nucleotides read TGTGCCCCCGGGCGAGGCACTGAAGCTTTCTTT.